These 22 T cell receptor beta chains came from one sample sequenced in a study of response to subunit inactivated influenza vaccine. One entry per CDR3 protein, called by TCRdb with MiXCR from the RT-PCR reads. The sample comprises more than 200,000 distinct CDR3 sequences, over 9% of which are singletons, and about 7.8% rests with the top ten. Sequencing used non-naive T cells sorted from PBMCs, obtained around 14 days before vaccination. These TCRs come from a man in his fifties or sixties who received an inactivated influenza vaccine.

This clonotype was recorded a few times. The J gene is TRBJ2-7, the V gene TRBV7-6; TRBD2 agrees at 12 bases. The V and J ends lost 2 bases and 2 bases, in that order; junction bases with no gene match: 13. Germline V gene lookup returns CDR1 SGHVS and CDR2 FNYEAQ. The length of the CDR3 is 19 residues. CDR3 protein: CASSLPSTSGSMGPYEQYF. Written as DNA, the CDR3 is TGTGCCAGCAGCTTACCGTCGACTAGCGGGAGCATGGGGCCCTACGAGCAGTACTTC. Full variable domain (missing parts from reference TRBV7-6 and TRBJ2-7): GAGVSQSPRYKVTKRGQDVALRCDPISGHVSLYWYRQALGQGPEFLTYFNYEAQQDKSGLPNDRFSAERPEGSISTLTIQRTEQRDSAMYRCASSLPSTSGSMGPYEQYFGPGTRLTVT.

This clonotype has a count of ten or more. The rearrangement links TRBV4-3 to TRBJ1-5, with 9 bases matching TRBD1. The CDR3 has 15 residues. The junction had 9 bases not matched to a gene; V was cut back by 5 bases and J by 7 bases. Germline V gene sequence: CDR1 LGHNA, CDR2 YSLEER. The CDR3 DNA follows: TGCGCCAGCAGCGACGGACAGGGGAAGGGCCAGCCCCAGCATTTT. It is translated as CASSDGQGKGQPQHF.

This sequence joins TRBV2 and TRBJ1-5, with 11 bases lining up with TRBD1. This CDR3 region has 15 residues. In germline, CDR1 is SNHLY, CDR2 FYNNEI. Germline trimming cut 6 bases from V and 4 bases from J; bases unmatched to any gene: 5. The CDR3 spells CASRVDRGRNQPQHF. DNA for the CDR3: TGTGCCAGCAGGGTGGACAGGGGGCGGAATCAGCCCCAGCATTTT.

This chain uses TRBV20-1 with TRBJ2-7; D assignment may be TRBD1 or TRBD2 (5 bases each). The CDR3 runs 13 residues. Trimming pared 2 bases from V and 0 bases from J, leaving 8 bases between. Per germline, CDR1 DFQATT and CDR2 SNEGSKA (reference sequence). This chain's CDR3 is CSARSGTSYEQYF. Here the CDR3 DNA reads TGCAGTGCTAGATCCGGGACCTCCTACGAGCAGTACTTC.

This clonotype has more than one count but fewer than ten. J is TRBJ1-6 and V is TRBV12-3 or TRBV12-4; D gene uncertain. Trimming took 6 bases from V and 14 from J, leaving 17 bases between them. The CDR3 loop spans 13 amino acids. The CDR3 sequence is CASSHSTQRTLHF. CDR3 coding DNA: TGTGCCAGCAGCCACTCGACTCAAAGGACCCTCCACTTT.

The chain recombines TRBV25-1 with TRBJ2-7; perhaps TRBD2 as D (7 bases). Trimming took 1 base from V and 4 from J, leaving 11 bases between them. Germline lookup yields CDR1 MGHDK and CDR2 SYGVNS. The CDR3 is 14 residues long. The CDR3 sequence: CASSESGGLYEQYF. The CDR3 DNA sequence: TGTGCCAGCAGTGAATCGGGGGGCCTTTACGAGCAGTACTTC.

In this sample, this clonotype turned up a few times. This chain connects TRBV10-2 to TRBJ2-3, with 10 bases that match TRBD2. The length of the CDR3 is 16 residues. The germline V gene encodes CDR1 WSHSY and CDR2 SAAADI. The trim removed 2 bases at V and 5 bases at J, leaving 7 bases unmatched. The CDR3 DNA reads TGCGCCAGCAGTGAGCCCAGCGGGGGGGCCTTAGATACGCAGTATTTT. It specifies CASSEPSGGALDTQYF.

This clonotype was recorded many times. V and J are TRBV7-2 and TRBJ2-7; D is possibly TRBD1 or TRBD2 (5 bases each). This CDR3 region has 15 residues. Trimming shortened V by 5 bases and J by 3 bases, and 17 bases separated the two germline ends. Germline loops: CDR1 SGHTA, CDR2 FQGNSA. In DNA form, the CDR3 reads TGTGCCAGCAGCCTCCACTCCGGGGCGGACTACGAGCAGTACTTC. It encodes CASSLHSGADYEQYF.

This clonotype was observed a few times. The chain employs TRBV7-2 and TRBJ1-4, with D perhaps matching TRBD1 (5 bases). The V gene lost 8 bases and the J gene lost 3 bases, with 10 bases spanning the gap. CDR1 and CDR2 (germline): SGHTA, FQGNSA. The CDR3 contains 13 residues. CDR3 region: CASGRQPNEKLFF. For the CDR3, the DNA is TGTGCCAGCGGGCGACAGCCTAATGAAAAACTGTTTTTT.

This clonotype was observed a handful of times. The J gene is TRBJ2-1, the V gene TRBV7-2; 9 bases fit TRBD1. The trim removed 1 base at V and 4 bases at J, leaving 2 bases unmatched. The CDR3 has 15 residues. The V gene's germline CDR1 is SGHTA and CDR2 FQGNSA. The DNA of the CDR3 is TGTGCCAGCAGCTTAGACAGGGGGCTGTACAATGAGCAGTTCTTC. Translated: CASSLDRGLYNEQFF.

This clonotype was detected a few times. J is TRBJ1-3 and V is TRBV29-1; D is undetermined. CDR1 SQVTM and CDR2 ANQGSEA come from the germline V gene. V shed 5 bases and J shed 0 bases, with 5 bases lying between them. The CDR3 spans 12 residues. CDR3 protein: CSVWVSGNTIYF. In DNA form, the CDR3 reads TGCAGCGTTTGGGTCTCTGGAAACACCATATATTTT.

The V and J genes are TRBV5-5 and TRBJ2-2, with D perhaps matching TRBD2 (6 bases). The CDR3 totals 12 residues. The V gene lost 3 bases and the J gene lost 9 bases, with 9 bases spanning the gap. The germline V gene encodes CDR1 SGHKS and CDR2 YYEKEE (reference sequence). This CDR3 reads CASSSGGWELFF. In DNA form, the CDR3 reads TGTGCCAGCAGCTCTGGGGGGTGGGAGCTGTTTTTT.

Written as DNA, the CDR3 is TGTGCCAGCAGCTCGATCGGGGGGCTCCCCTACGAGCAGTACTTC. Its protein is CASSSIGGLPYEQYF. The rearrangement links TRBV7-8 to TRBJ2-7, with D possibly TRBD2 on 7 matching bases. Trimming stripped 4 bases from V and 2 bases from J, with 15 bases between. The CDR3 is 15 residues long. Germline V CDR1 and CDR2: SGHVS, FQNEAQ. The complete variable domain, with remaining parts taken from reference TRBV7-8 and TRBJ2-7, reads GAGVSQSPRYKVAKRGQDVALRCDPISGHVSLFWYQQALGQGPEFLTYFQNEAQLDKSGLPSDRFFAERPEGSVSTLKIQRTQQEDSAVYLCASSSIGGLPYEQYFGPGTRLTVT.

This clonotype was observed a few times. V is TRBV6-1 and J is TRBJ2-7, with D possibly called TRBD1 or TRBD2 (5 bases each). Deletions cut 6 bases from V and 6 bases from J, with 15 bases between. This CDR3 contains 13 residues. Germline CDR1 and CDR2: MNHNS and SASEGT. This chain's CDR3 is CASRRGVLGEQYF. The CDR3 DNA is TGTGCCAGCAGACGAGGGGTCTTAGGCGAGCAGTACTTC.

This clonotype turned up a few times. The gene calls are TRBV27 and TRBJ2-7; 12 nucleotides align to TRBD2. The trim removed 5 bases at V and 3 bases at J, leaving 8 bases unmatched. The CDR3 has 16 amino acids. Germline-derived CDR1 and CDR2 are MNHEY and SMNVEV (reference sequence). The CDR3 nucleotides are TGTGCCAGCAGTCCTAGGGGGACTAGCGGGTACTACGAGCAGTACTTC. The encoded protein is CASSPRGTSGYYEQYF.

The chain is built from TRBV6-1 and TRBJ2-3; possibly TRBD1 for D (5 bases). Germline V gene sequence: CDR1 MNHNS, CDR2 SASEGT. V gave up 7 bases and J gave up 1 base, with 15 bases separating them. The CDR3 sequence is 15 residues long. CDR3 protein: CASTRQGARTDTQYF. The CDR3 region has the DNA TGTGCCAGCACTCGCCAAGGGGCCCGCACAGATACGCAGTATTTT.

J is TRBJ1-1 and V is TRBV6-1; D not resolved. The V gene's germline CDR1 is MNHNS and CDR2 SASEGT. Trimming cost V 6 bases and J 4 bases, with 12 bases left between them. The CDR3 contains 13 residues. The CDR3 DNA reads as TGTGCCAGCAGCCGCCCCTCCAGCACTGAAGCTTTCTTT. Amino acids: CASSRPSSTEAFF.

Only a few counts were recorded for this clonotype. This chain uses TRBV7-2 with TRBJ2-7; 8 bases are a match to TRBD2. The CDR3 consists of 15 residues. V lost 4 bases to trimming and J lost 3 bases; unmatched junction nucleotides: 8. Germline-derived CDR1 and CDR2 are SGHTA and FQGNSA. CDR3 in DNA: TGTGCCAGCAGCTCCTGGGATAGCGGGATCTACGAGCAGTACTTC. Protein: CASSSWDSGIYEQYF.

This clonotype occurred many times. The chain employs TRBV27 and TRBJ2-7; 11 bases align to TRBD2. V shed 6 bases, J shed 6 bases, and the junction held 13 bases outside the gene matches. Per the germline V gene, CDR1 is MNHEY and CDR2 is SMNVEV (reference sequence). The length of the CDR3 is 16 residues. In nucleotides, the CDR3 is TGTGCCAGCAGACTTATCAGACTAGCGGGAAAAGGCGAGCAGTACTTC. Its protein product is CASRLIRLAGKGEQYF.

V gene TRBV21-1 combines with J gene TRBJ1-5. TRBV21-1 is a documented pseudogene. The CDR3 has 16 amino acids. The CDR3 sequence: CASSKWARGGCKPQHF. DNA for the CDR3: TGTGCCAGCAGCAAATGGGCTAGAGGGGGGTGCAAGCCCCAGCATTTT.

The chain carries TRBV28 and TRBJ1-1, with D possibly matching TRBD1 (6 bases). The CDR3 is made up of 12 amino acids. Trimming left V 3 bases short and J 11 bases short, with 13 bases between. Per the germline V gene, CDR1 is MDHEN and CDR2 is SYDVKM. CDR3 sequence: CASSLVGGQAFF. The CDR3 DNA reads as TGTGCCAGCAGTTTGGTTGGGGGGCAGGCTTTCTTT.

The chain carries TRBV30 and TRBJ1-1, with a possible D match to TRBD1 (5 bases). The CDR3 sequence is 14 residues long. From germline, CDR1 is GTSNPN and CDR2 SVGIG (reference sequence). V dropped 2 bases and J dropped 1 base, with 11 bases sitting between them. Written as DNA, the CDR3 is TGTGCCTGGAGTCCCGGGACGGGGAACACTGAAGCTTTCTTT. Translated, it gives CAWSPGTGNTEAFF.